This entry describes one TCR beta chain. No antigen is known for it. Naive CD8 cells lacked CD45RO and underwent positive selection for CCR7, leaving out terminally differentiated effector memory CD45RA+ cells. This sample stems from a study of shared clonotypes between healthy human individuals. The wider study: Donor ages ranged 18 to 49 years: a couple of women, a few men. The study, taken as a whole, reports: Inspection by rarefaction showed sorted-subset sequencing to be incomplete despite large depth. Represented genetic and exposure-history diversity was restricted by having few donors.

The CDR3 has 14 residues. V was trimmed by 2 bases and J by 6 bases, leaving 13 bases between them. The germline CDR1 and CDR2 sequences are MNHNY and SVGAGI (reference sequence). The test was conducted at deep level. Method: immunoSEQ multiplex PCR; TCRdb's copy keeps in-frame clones and lacks some. The sample includes more than 550,000 clones, just over 90% of them seen just once. The sample was naive CD8+ T cells sorted from blood. The origin of this receptor is a young man in good health. The rearrangement joins TRBV6-6 to TRBJ1-1; D remains unclear. The CDR3 DNA reads TGTGCCAGCAGTTACCTACCCCCACGGGCTGAAGCTTTCTTT. Its translation: CASSYLPPRAEAFF.